Listed below are T cell receptor beta chains from one sample, sequenced in a study of blood T cell repertoires in COVID-19. Profiling relied on immunoSEQ multiplex PCR, and the TCRdb table lists in-frame clones only, not all of them. The repertoire holds 300,000 to 400,000 clones, with about nine tenths as singletons. Material: peripheral blood. All receptors derive from a man aged 25-45 years with COVID-19, enrolled during active disease. Both conserved end residues are part of each CDR3.

v_gene: TRBV9
j_gene: TRBJ1-1
CDR3aa: CASSASQGKNTEAFF

v_gene: TRBV5-5
j_gene: TRBJ1-5
CDR3aa: CASSLLPLPDSNQPQHF

v_gene: TRBV7-2
j_gene: TRBJ2-3
CDR3aa: CASSLGSGSLLDTQYF

v_gene: TRBV5-6
j_gene: TRBJ2-7
CDR3aa: CASSLRGPGSYEQYF

v_gene: TRBV7-9
j_gene: TRBJ1-1
CDR3aa: CASSPSTGGTEAFF

v_gene: TRBV5-6
j_gene: TRBJ2-7
CDR3aa: CASRAGSYEQYF

v_gene: TRBV25-1
j_gene: TRBJ1-1
CDR3aa: CASSGPGQNTEAFF

v_gene: TRBV18
j_gene: TRBJ2-4
CDR3aa: CASSLPTVAKNIQYF

v_gene: TRBV4-3
j_gene: TRBJ2-7
CDR3aa: CASSPSSGGEYEQYF

v_gene: TRBV19
j_gene: TRBJ1-1
CDR3aa: CASSKDRSGGEAFF

v_gene: TRBV7-9
j_gene: TRBJ2-3
CDR3aa: CASSLRGLDWTDTQYF

v_gene: TRBV4-1
j_gene: TRBJ2-5
CDR3aa: CASGTSGSYETQYF

v_gene: TRBV10-3
j_gene: TRBJ2-2
CDR3aa: CAISDSVTGELFF

v_gene: TRBV11-3
j_gene: TRBJ2-1
CDR3aa: CASSSPRSNEQFF

v_gene: TRBV3-1/TRBV3-2
j_gene: TRBJ2-1
CDR3aa: CASSQGRRLATYNEQFF

v_gene: TRBV11-2
j_gene: TRBJ2-7
CDR3aa: CASSLFRTYEQYF

v_gene: TRBV18
j_gene: TRBJ1-5
CDR3aa: CASSPRGGQEGQPQHF

v_gene: TRBV30
j_gene: TRBJ1-1
CDR3aa: CAWSSTGWVTEAFF

v_gene: TRBV5-1
j_gene: TRBJ1-1
CDR3aa: CASSLQTGFGTEAFF

v_gene: TRBV3-1/TRBV3-2
j_gene: TRBJ1-5
CDR3aa: CASSQEGAGFNQPQHF

v_gene: TRBV5-8
j_gene: TRBJ1-2
CDR3aa: CASTPRGNYGYTF

v_gene: TRBV2
j_gene: TRBJ1-4
CDR3aa: CASSGGQGPSEKLFF

v_gene: TRBV4-2
j_gene: TRBJ2-7
CDR3aa: CASSQVVGEEQYF

v_gene: TRBV27
j_gene: TRBJ2-1
CDR3aa: CASSLQGAGNNEQFF

v_gene: TRBV21-1
j_gene: TRBJ1-2
CDR3aa: CASSTDIPEPYGYTF

v_gene: TRBV9
j_gene: TRBJ2-1
CDR3aa: CASSVGWEALNEQFF

v_gene: TRBV7-2
j_gene: TRBJ2-1
CDR3aa: CASSPTSGIERHEQFF

v_gene: TRBV7-2
j_gene: TRBJ2-1
CDR3aa: CASSVRTQIYNEQFF

v_gene: TRBV15
j_gene: TRBJ2-7
CDR3aa: CATSSPTNRGIYEQYF

v_gene: TRBV10-3
j_gene: TRBJ2-3
CDR3aa: CAISDPRGPADTQYF

v_gene: TRBV6-2/TRBV6-3
j_gene: TRBJ1-1
CDR3aa: CASSYYLLGQGGENTEAFF

v_gene: TRBV6-5
j_gene: TRBJ2-7
CDR3aa: CALGRTGGAEQYF

v_gene: TRBV29-1
j_gene: TRBJ2-5
CDR3aa: CSVTGGQETQYF

v_gene: TRBV29-1
j_gene: TRBJ1-2
CDR3aa: CSVEDFTGTNYGYTF

v_gene: TRBV9
j_gene: TRBJ1-2
CDR3aa: CASSVTPRTGGDDGYTF

v_gene: TRBV5-1
j_gene: TRBJ2-1
CDR3aa: CASSLEGGEANEQFF

v_gene: TRBV6-5
j_gene: TRBJ2-2
CDR3aa: CASSYSRDSYTGELFF

v_gene: TRBV18
j_gene: TRBJ2-7
CDR3aa: CASSLQGSGEQYF

v_gene: TRBV7-3
j_gene: TRBJ2-5
CDR3aa: CASSFGRGETQYF

v_gene: TRBV19
j_gene: TRBJ2-1
CDR3aa: CASSAPGLAEGLSYNEQFF

v_gene: TRBV19
j_gene: TRBJ1-1
CDR3aa: CASSGQGAGEAFF

v_gene: TRBV9
j_gene: TRBJ2-2
CDR3aa: CASSTRPVNAGELFF

v_gene: TRBV30
j_gene: TRBJ2-7
CDR3aa: CAWRRLQRDTYEQYF

v_gene: TRBV6-2/TRBV6-3
j_gene: TRBJ2-7
CDR3aa: CASSYLVPRGTYEQYF

v_gene: TRBV11-2
j_gene: TRBJ2-1
CDR3aa: CASSLVLDPGLAGGHVFF